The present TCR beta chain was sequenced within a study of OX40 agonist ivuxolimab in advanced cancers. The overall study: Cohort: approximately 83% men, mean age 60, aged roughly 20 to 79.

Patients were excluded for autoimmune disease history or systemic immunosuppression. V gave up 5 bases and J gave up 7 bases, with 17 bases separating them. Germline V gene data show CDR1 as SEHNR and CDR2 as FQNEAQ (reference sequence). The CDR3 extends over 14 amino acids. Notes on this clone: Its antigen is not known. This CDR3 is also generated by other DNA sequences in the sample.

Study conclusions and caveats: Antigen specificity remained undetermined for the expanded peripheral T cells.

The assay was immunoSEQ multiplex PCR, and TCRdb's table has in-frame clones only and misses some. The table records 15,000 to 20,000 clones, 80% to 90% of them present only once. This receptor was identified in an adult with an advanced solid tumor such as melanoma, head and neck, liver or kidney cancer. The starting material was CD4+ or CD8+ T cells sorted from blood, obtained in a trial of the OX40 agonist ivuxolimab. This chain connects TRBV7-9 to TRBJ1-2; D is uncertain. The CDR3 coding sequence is TGTGCCAGCAGCCAGGCGGTGGGCCAAGGTGGCTACACCTTC. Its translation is CASSQAVGQGGYTF.